This entry concerns a single T cell receptor beta chain. This CDR3 comprises 12 residues. V lost 6 bases and J 3 bases, leaving 8 bases between the germline ends. The data were taken from a study of T-cell reconstitution after alpha-beta-depleted transplantation in children. A library of TCRbeta sequences, prepared with unique molecular identifiers, was generated. TCRdb ran MiXCR on the PCR reads and lists one entry per CDR3 protein. This repertoire shows over 200,000 distinct CDR3 sequences, around a sixth found once; its top ten account for around 45%. The sequenced sample was PBMCs, mostly from graft donor cells, obtained 360 days after TCRalphabeta/CD19-depleted stem cell transplant. The sequence was collected from a male patient aged 2 to 10 who had a stem cell transplant for acute lymphoblastic leukemia, so the T cells may come from the graft donor. The J gene is TRBJ1-1, the V gene TRBV12-3 or TRBV12-4, with D uncertain. The CDR3 sequence is CASSRHDTEAFF. The CDR3 DNA reads TGTGCCAGCAGCCGACACGACACTGAAGCTTTCTTT.